This TCR beta chain came from a study of shared clonotypes between healthy human individuals. General study results and limits: Between a handful of donors, naive CD4 clonotypes were shared at a level of about 5%. Researchers found naive subsets generally carried larger estimated richness than memory subsets.

Sorted-subset replicate PCR reactions contained 150 to 200 ng DNA, corresponding to approximately 30,000 T cell genomes. Measured with immunoSEQ multiplex PCR; TCRdb has only the in-frame clones, and not every one. The data contain roughly 1 million clones, around 78% of them seen just once; the ten biggest clones take up around 0.47%. The table lists this clone with a count of one. Its antigen is not identified. All of the donors resided in Nashville, Tennessee, and each was a Caucasian adult. Looked up from germline, CDR1 is SGHKS and CDR2 is YYEKEE (reference sequence). The CDR3 covers 13 residues. V shed 4 bases and J shed 4 bases, with 9 bases lying between them.

The chain combines TRBV5-5 with TRBJ1-5; D is uncertain. The receptor's source is a man aged 18-30 years in good health. Some clones in this sample may be carry-over from other donors' samples. The sequencing sample was made of memory CD4+ T cells from PBMCs. Subset here: CD45RA-negative fraction. The CDR3 protein is CASSPDPNQPQHF. CDR3 sequence (DNA): TGTGCCAGCAGCCCAGACCCGAATCAGCCCCAGCATTTT.